This T cell receptor (beta chain) appears in the sequencing data of a study of blood T cell repertoires in COVID-19. This CDR3 is 13 amino acids long. Germline lookup yields CDR1 SGHRS and CDR2 YFSETQ. The V gene end was trimmed by 6 bases and the J gene end by 1 base; junction bases not matched to a gene: 0. Method: immunoSEQ multiplex PCR; TCRdb's copy keeps in-frame clones and lacks some. The table includes about 90,000 clones, approximately 92% detected once. The specimen was peripheral blood. The gene calls are TRBV5-1 and TRBJ2-2; 7 bases line up with TRBD1. The sequence came from an older woman with active COVID-19. The CDR3 DNA sequence: TGCGCCAGCACAGGGGGGAACACCGGGGAGCTGTTTTTT. It is translated as CASTGGNTGELFF.